Listed here is a single T cell receptor beta chain. CDR3 size: 17 residues. Trimming cost V 1 base and J 0 bases, with 11 bases left between them. The V gene's germline CDR1 is SGHRS and CDR2 YFSETQ. The run of the v3.0 immunoSEQ assay was at survey level. Profiled with immunoSEQ multiplex PCR; TCRdb holds only in-frame clones, not every one. In the table there are 25,000 to 30,000 clones, 95% of which are singletons. The data were taken from a study of long-term antiretroviral therapy in people with HIV. The clonotype originates from a young man with HIV. This chain links TRBV5-1 with TRBJ1-6; a weak D match, TRBD1 (6 bases). The specimen comprised unsorted PBMCs, sampled 5.3 years after starting antiretroviral therapy. The CDR3 is CASSLTARGSYNSPLHF. Written as DNA, the CDR3 is TGCGCCAGCAGCTTGACAGCCAGGGGCTCCTATAATTCACCCCTCCACTTT.